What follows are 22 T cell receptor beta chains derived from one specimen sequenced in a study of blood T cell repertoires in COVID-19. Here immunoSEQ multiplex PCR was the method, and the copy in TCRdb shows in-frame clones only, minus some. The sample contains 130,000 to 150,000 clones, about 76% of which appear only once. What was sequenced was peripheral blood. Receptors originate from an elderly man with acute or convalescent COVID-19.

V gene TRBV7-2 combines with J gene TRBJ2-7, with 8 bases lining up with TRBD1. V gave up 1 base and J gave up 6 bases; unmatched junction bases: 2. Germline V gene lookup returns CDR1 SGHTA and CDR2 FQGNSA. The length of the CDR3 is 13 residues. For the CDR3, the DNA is TGTGCCAGCAGCTTAGGACAGGGGCGCGAGCAGTACTTC. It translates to CASSLGQGREQYF.

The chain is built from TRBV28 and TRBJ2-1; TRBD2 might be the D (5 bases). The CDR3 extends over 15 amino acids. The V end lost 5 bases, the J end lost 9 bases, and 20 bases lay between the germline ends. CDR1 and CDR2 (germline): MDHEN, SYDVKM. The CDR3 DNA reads TGTGCCAGCAGTATGGGAACTAGAGGTCGGAGTGAGCAGTTCTTC. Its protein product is CASSMGTRGRSEQFF.

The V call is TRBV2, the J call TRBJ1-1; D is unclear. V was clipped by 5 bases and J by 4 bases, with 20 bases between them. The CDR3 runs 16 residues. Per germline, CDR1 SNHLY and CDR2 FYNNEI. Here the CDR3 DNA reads TGTGCCAGCAGTAGGAATGCCGGCGGGAAAGGCACTGAAGCTTTCTTT. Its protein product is CASSRNAGGKGTEAFF.

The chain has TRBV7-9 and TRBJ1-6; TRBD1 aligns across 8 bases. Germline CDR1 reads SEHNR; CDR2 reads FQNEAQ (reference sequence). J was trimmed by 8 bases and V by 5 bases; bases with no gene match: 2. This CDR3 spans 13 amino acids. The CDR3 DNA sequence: TGTGCCAGCAGCGTACAGGGGGATTCACCCCTCCACTTT. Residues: CASSVQGDSPLHF.

The CDR3 nucleotides read TGTGCCAGCAGATCGACAGCCTCGCGGGAAAAACTGTTTTTT. Translation gives CASRSTASREKLFF. The chain employs TRBV28 and TRBJ1-4; a possible D gene is TRBD1 (5 bases). CDR1 is MDHEN and CDR2 is SYDVKM in the germline V gene. This CDR3 has 14 residues. The V end lost 6 bases, the J end lost 8 bases, and 16 bases lay between the germline ends.

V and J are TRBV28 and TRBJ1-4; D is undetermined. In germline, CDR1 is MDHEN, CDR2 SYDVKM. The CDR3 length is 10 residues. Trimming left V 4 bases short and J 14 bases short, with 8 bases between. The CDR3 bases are TGTGCCAGCAGTTCACAGATCCTGTTTTTT. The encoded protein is CASSSQILFF.

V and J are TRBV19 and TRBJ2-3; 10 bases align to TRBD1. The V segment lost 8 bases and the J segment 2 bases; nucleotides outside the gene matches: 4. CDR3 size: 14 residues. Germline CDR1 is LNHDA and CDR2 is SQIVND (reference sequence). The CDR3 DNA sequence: TGTGCCAGTGGACAGGGGGACCTCACAGATACGCAGTATTTT. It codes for CASGQGDLTDTQYF.

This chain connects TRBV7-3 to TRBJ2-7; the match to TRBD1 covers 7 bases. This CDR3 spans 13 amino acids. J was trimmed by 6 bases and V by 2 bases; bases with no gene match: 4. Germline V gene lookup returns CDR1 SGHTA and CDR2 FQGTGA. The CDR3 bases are TGTGCCAGCAGCTTAGACAGGGAATCCGAGCAGTACTTC. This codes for CASSLDRESEQYF.

The chain's CDR3 is CASKLGGAPGEQYF. CDR3 nucleotide sequence: TGTGCCAGCAAATTGGGGGGGGCGCCCGGCGAGCAGTACTTC. The rearrangement links TRBV27 to TRBJ2-7; possibly TRBD2 for D (7 bases). Germline V gives CDR1 MNHEY, CDR2 SMNVEV (reference sequence). The CDR3 runs 14 residues. V lost 7 bases and J lost 6, with 19 bases in between.

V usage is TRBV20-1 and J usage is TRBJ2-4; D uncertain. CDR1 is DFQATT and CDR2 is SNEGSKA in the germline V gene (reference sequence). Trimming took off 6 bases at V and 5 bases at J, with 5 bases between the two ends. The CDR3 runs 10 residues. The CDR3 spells CSALENIQYF. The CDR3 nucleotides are TGCAGTGCCTTAGAAAACATTCAGTACTTC.

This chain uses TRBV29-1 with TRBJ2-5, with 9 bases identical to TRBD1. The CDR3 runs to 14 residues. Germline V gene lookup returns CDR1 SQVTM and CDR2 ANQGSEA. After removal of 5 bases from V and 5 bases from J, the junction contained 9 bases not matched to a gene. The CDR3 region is CSVTGGTGRETQYF. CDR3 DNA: TGCAGCGTTACAGGAGGGACAGGGAGGGAGACCCAGTACTTC. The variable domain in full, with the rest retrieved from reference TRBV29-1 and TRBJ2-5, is SAVISQKPSRDICQRGTSLTIQCQVDSQVTMMFWYRQQPGQSLTLIATANQGSEATYESGFVIDKFPISRPNLTFSTLTVSNMSPEDSSIYLCSVTGGTGRETQYFGPGTRLLVL.

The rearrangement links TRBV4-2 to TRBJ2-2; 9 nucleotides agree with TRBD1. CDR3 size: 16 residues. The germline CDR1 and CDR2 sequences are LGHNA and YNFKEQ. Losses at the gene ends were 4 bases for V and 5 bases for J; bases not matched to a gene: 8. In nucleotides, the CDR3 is TGTGCCAGCAGCCGGGAACAGGGGGCGACTACCGGGGAGCTGTTTTTT. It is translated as CASSREQGATTGELFF.

CDR3 DNA sequence: TGTGCCACCAGTGACTCTATTACTAGCGGGGGCCTCTTGGAGACCCAGTACTTC. Its translation: CATSDSITSGGLLETQYF. The chain joins TRBV24-1 to TRBJ2-5, with 11 bases that match TRBD2. V shed 4 bases, J shed 5 bases, and the junction held 14 bases outside the gene matches. Looked up from germline, CDR1 is KGHDR and CDR2 is SFDVKD. CDR3 length: 18 residues.

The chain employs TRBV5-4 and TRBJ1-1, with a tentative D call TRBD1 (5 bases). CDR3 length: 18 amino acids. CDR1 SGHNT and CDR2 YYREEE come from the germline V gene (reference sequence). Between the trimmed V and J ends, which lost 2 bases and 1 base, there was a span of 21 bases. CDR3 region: CASSFGPGFRRGNTEAFF. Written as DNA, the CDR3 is TGTGCCAGCAGCTTCGGACCGGGCTTTAGGAGGGGGAACACTGAAGCTTTCTTT.

The CDR3 region has the DNA TGTGCCAGCAGCTTACTTAGCCCCTACTATGGCTACACCTTC. It is translated as CASSLLSPYYGYTF. The rearrangement uses TRBV7-2 and TRBJ1-2; D not resolved. Looked up from germline, CDR1 is SGHTA and CDR2 is FQGNSA. The germline V and J ends were trimmed by 2 bases and 3 bases, with 10 bases remaining between them. This CDR3 has 14 amino acids. Drawing the rest from reference TRBV7-2 and TRBJ1-2, the complete variable domain is GAGVSQSPSNKVTEKGKDVELRCDPISGHTALYWYRQSLGQGLEFLIYFQGNSAPDKSGLPSDRFSAERTGGSVSTLTIQRTQQEDSAVYLCASSLLSPYYGYTFGSGTRLTVV.

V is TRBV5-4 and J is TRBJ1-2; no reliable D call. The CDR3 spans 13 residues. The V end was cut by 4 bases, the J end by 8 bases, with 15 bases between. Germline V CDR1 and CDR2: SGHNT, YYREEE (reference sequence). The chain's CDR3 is CASSLPETRGYTF. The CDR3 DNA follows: TGTGCCAGCAGCCTCCCCGAGACAAGAGGCTACACCTTC.

The CDR3 region is CASSLGAEDTEAFF. In DNA form, the CDR3 reads TGTGCCAGCAGCTTGGGGGCGGAGGACACTGAAGCTTTCTTT. The genes are TRBV5-4 and TRBJ1-1; no definite D call. Trimming took off 0 bases at V and 3 bases at J, with 9 bases between the two ends. Germline CDR1 SGHNT, CDR2 YYREEE (reference sequence). CDR3 length: 14 residues.

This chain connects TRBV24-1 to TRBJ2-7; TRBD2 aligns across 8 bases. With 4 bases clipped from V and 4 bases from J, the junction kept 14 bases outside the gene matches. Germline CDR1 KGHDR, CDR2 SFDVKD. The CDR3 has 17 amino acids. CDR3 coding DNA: TGTGCCACCAGTGAGACAAACTTTGCGGGGGGCCATTACGAGCAGTACTTC. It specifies CATSETNFAGGHYEQYF.

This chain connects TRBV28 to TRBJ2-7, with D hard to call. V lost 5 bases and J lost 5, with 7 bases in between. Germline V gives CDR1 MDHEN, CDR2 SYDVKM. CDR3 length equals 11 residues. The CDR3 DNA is TGTGCCAGCAGTCTATTCGACGAGCAGTACTTC. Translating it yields CASSLFDEQYF.

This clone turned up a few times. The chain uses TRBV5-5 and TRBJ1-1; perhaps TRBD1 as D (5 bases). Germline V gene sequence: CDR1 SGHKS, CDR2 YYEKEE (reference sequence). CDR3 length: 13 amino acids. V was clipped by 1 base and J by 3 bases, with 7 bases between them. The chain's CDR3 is CASSLIGDTEAFF. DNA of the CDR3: TGTGCCAGCAGCTTGATAGGGGACACTGAAGCTTTCTTT. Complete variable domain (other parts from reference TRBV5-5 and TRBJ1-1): DAGVTQSPTHLIKTRGQQVTLRCSPISGHKSVSWYQQVLGQGPQFIFQYYEKEERGRGNFPDRFSARQFPNYSSELNVNALLLGDSALYLCASSLIGDTEAFFGQGTRLTVV.

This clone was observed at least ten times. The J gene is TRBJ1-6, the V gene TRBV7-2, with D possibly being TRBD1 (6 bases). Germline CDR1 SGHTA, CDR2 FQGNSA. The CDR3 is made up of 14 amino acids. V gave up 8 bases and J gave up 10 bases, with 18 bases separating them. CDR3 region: CASEKQGGGSPLHF. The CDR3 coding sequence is TGTGCCAGCGAGAAACAGGGTGGGGGATCACCCCTCCACTTT.

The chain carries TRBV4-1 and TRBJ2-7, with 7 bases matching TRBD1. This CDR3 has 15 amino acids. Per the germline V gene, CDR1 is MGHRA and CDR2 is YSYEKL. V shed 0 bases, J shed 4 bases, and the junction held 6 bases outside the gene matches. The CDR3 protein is CASSQDSAGGYEQYF. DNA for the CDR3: TGCGCCAGCAGCCAAGATTCTGCAGGGGGATACGAGCAGTACTTC.